These 20 T cell receptor beta chains were sequenced from one sample in a study of T cell responses to AZD1222 COVID-19 vaccine. Clones were read by immunoSEQ multiplex PCR, and TCRdb kept only the in-frame ones, dropping some. Of about 120,000 clones in the sample, roughly nine tenths were seen once. Here the sequenced sample was peripheral blood, taken on day 0 of AZD1222 vaccination. The receptors stem from an adult in good health.

The chain combines TRBV6-6 with TRBJ2-1; 7 bases agree with TRBD2. V lost 6 bases, J lost 6 bases, and 11 bases stayed unmatched. CDR1 is MNHNY and CDR2 is SVGAGI in the germline V gene (reference sequence). This CDR3 comprises 15 residues. This CDR3 reads CASRPREALGNEQFF. In nucleotides, the CDR3 is TGTGCCAGCAGGCCACGGGAGGCCCTCGGCAATGAGCAGTTCTTC.

The J gene is TRBJ1-5, the V gene TRBV24-1; D remains unclear. In germline, CDR1 is KGHDR, CDR2 SFDVKD. The CDR3 is made up of 14 amino acids. V was clipped by 5 bases and J by 0 bases, with 7 bases between them. The CDR3 nucleotides are TGTGCCACCAGTGCCGTGACTAGCAATCAGCCCCAGCATTTT. Translated, it gives CATSAVTSNQPQHF.

The rearrangement links TRBV7-9 to TRBJ1-1; D ambiguous. Deletions cut 9 bases from V and 0 bases from J, with 8 bases between. Looked up from germline, CDR1 is SEHNR and CDR2 is FQNEAQ (reference sequence). The CDR3 runs 12 residues. In DNA form, the CDR3 reads TGTGCCAGTCTGGGGATGAACACTGAAGCTTTCTTT. Translation gives CASLGMNTEAFF.

The chain has TRBV27 and TRBJ2-7; D is perhaps TRBD1 or TRBD2 (5 bases each). Per the germline V gene, CDR1 is MNHEY and CDR2 is SMNVEV (reference sequence). CDR3 length equals 12 residues. Trimming took off 3 bases at V and 3 bases at J, with 6 bases between the two ends. The CDR3, as DNA: TGTGCCAGCAGTTTGAGGGGCTACGAGCAGTACTTC. The encoded protein is CASSLRGYEQYF.

The rearrangement links TRBV9 to TRBJ1-1; D is uncertain. The germline V and J ends were trimmed by 0 bases and 11 bases, with 8 bases remaining between them. Germline V lookup: CDR1 SGDLS, CDR2 YYNGEE. The CDR3 covers 11 residues. In DNA, the CDR3 is TGTGCCAGCAGCGTAGGGGGTGAGGCTTTCTTT. Its translation: CASSVGGEAFF.

The chain combines TRBV7-6 with TRBJ1-6; D is unresolved. V was trimmed by 3 bases and J by 0 bases, leaving 0 bases between them. Germline CDR1 SGHVS, CDR2 FNYEAQ. This CDR3 comprises 13 residues. The CDR3 DNA reads as TGTGCCAGCAGCTTCTCCTATAATTCACCCCTCCACTTT. It encodes CASSFSYNSPLHF.

V and J are TRBV5-1 and TRBJ2-1, with D perhaps TRBD2 (5 bases). CDR1 and CDR2 from the germline V gene are SGHRS and YFSETQ. The CDR3 covers 15 residues. Trimming left V 1 base short and J 4 bases short, with 12 bases between. CDR3 region: CASSLSGSGYNEQFF. The CDR3 bases are TGCGCCAGCAGCTTGAGCGGATCGGGATACAATGAGCAGTTCTTC.

The genes are TRBV20-1 and TRBJ1-5; TRBD1 is a possible D gene (5 bases). The CDR3 loop spans 12 amino acids. Looked up from germline, CDR1 is DFQATT and CDR2 is SNEGSKA (reference sequence). Deletions cut 3 bases from V and 6 bases from J, with 9 bases between. Here the CDR3 reads CSASRQGQPQHF. Here the CDR3 DNA reads TGCAGTGCTAGTAGGCAGGGTCAGCCCCAGCATTTT.

V is TRBV27 and J is TRBJ1-3; D gene ambiguous. V lost 6 bases, J lost 4 bases, and 10 bases lay in between. CDR3 length equals 13 residues. In germline, CDR1 is MNHEY, CDR2 SMNVEV (reference sequence). The CDR3: CASRRGSGNTIYF. For the CDR3, the DNA is TGTGCCAGCAGGCGGGGATCAGGAAACACCATATATTTT.

The rearrangement links TRBV3-1 (or the pseudogene TRBV3-2) to TRBJ1-4; unclear D gene. This CDR3 is 14 amino acids long. V was pared by 2 bases and J by 8 bases, with 12 bases between. The germline V gene has CDR1 LGHDT and CDR2 YNNKEL (reference sequence). CDR3 sequence (DNA): TGTGCCAGCAGCCAAATACGGGGTGGCGAAAAACTGTTTTTT. This gives the protein CASSQIRGGEKLFF.

The chain links TRBV11-2 to TRBJ1-2, with 9 bases matching TRBD1. V gave up 6 bases and J gave up 8 bases; unmatched junction bases: 7. The germline CDR1 and CDR2 sequences are SGHAT and FQNNGV. The CDR3 covers 13 residues. CDR3 loop: CASSIQGAGGYTF. Here the CDR3 DNA reads TGTGCCAGCAGTATACAGGGGGCCGGCGGCTACACCTTC. Looking up the rest from reference TRBV11-2 and TRBJ1-2 gives the full variable domain: EAGVAQSPRYKIIEKRQSVAFWCNPISGHATLYWYQQILGQGPKLLIQFQNNGVVDDSQLPKDRFSAERLKGVDSTLKIQPAKLEDSAVYLCASSIQGAGGYTFGSGTRLTVV.

This clone was counted between two and nine times. V is TRBV7-2 and J is TRBJ1-5; 7 bases fit TRBD1. Germline V CDR1 and CDR2: SGHTA, FQGNSA. This CDR3 is built from 14 residues. V trimming: 5 bases; J trimming: 2 bases; junction bases outside the gene matches: 3. CDR3 sequence reads: CASSPTGGNQPQHF. CDR3 nucleotide sequence: TGTGCCAGCAGCCCCACAGGGGGCAATCAGCCCCAGCATTTT. Filled out from reference TRBV7-2 and TRBJ1-5, the complete variable domain reads GAGVSQSPSNKVTEKGKDVELRCDPISGHTALYWYRQSLGQGLEFLIYFQGNSAPDKSGLPSDRFSAERTGGSVSTLTIQRTQQEDSAVYLCASSPTGGNQPQHFGDGTRLSIL.

The gene calls are TRBV29-1 and TRBJ1-1, with D uncertain. This CDR3 has 15 amino acids. The V end lost 0 bases, the J end lost 3 bases, and 14 bases lay between the germline ends. Per germline, CDR1 SQVTM and CDR2 ANQGSEA. CDR3: CSVEEWLAKDTEAFF. The CDR3 DNA reads as TGCAGCGTTGAAGAATGGCTCGCCAAAGACACTGAAGCTTTCTTT.

V usage is TRBV4-1 and J usage is TRBJ2-7, with 13 bases that match TRBD2. The CDR3 totals 15 residues. J was trimmed by 9 bases and V by 2 bases; bases with no gene match: 7. Per germline, CDR1 MGHRA and CDR2 YSYEKL. The CDR3 region has the DNA TGCGCCAGCAGCCAACCCGGGACTAGCGGGACAGGGCAGTACTTC. Its translation: CASSQPGTSGTGQYF.

This chain joins TRBV5-1 and TRBJ1-1; 7 bases line up with TRBD1. The ends lost 0 bases at V and 1 base at J; junction bases unmatched: 6. The CDR3 is 16 amino acids. Looked up from germline, CDR1 is SGHRS and CDR2 is YFSETQ. Here the CDR3 reads CASSLDRQGRNTEAFF. The CDR3 nucleotides are TGCGCCAGCAGCTTGGATCGACAGGGACGGAACACTGAAGCTTTCTTT. Combining the CDR3 with reference TRBV5-1 and TRBJ1-1 gives the whole variable domain KAGVTQTPRYLIKTRGQQVTLSCSPISGHRSVSWYQQTPGQGLQFLFEYFSETQRNKGNFPGRFSGRQFSNSRSEMNVSTLELGDSALYLCASSLDRQGRNTEAFFGQGTRLTVV.

The chain combines TRBV7-9 with TRBJ1-5; D might be TRBD1 (6 bases). V was clipped by 3 bases and J by 3 bases, with 9 bases between them. CDR3 length: 14 residues. CDR1 and CDR2 from the germline V gene are SEHNR and FQNEAQ (reference sequence). The CDR3 region is CASSFGGVNQPQHF. In DNA form, the CDR3 reads TGTGCCAGCAGCTTCGGGGGCGTCAATCAGCCCCAGCATTTT.

The chain is built from TRBV21-1 and TRBJ2-3; the table's D call, TRBD2, has no DNA check behind it. TRBV21-1 is labeled a pseudogene. CDR3 length: 18 amino acids. CDR3 amino acids: CASSKKVARGGGTDTQYF. In nucleotides, the CDR3 is TGTGCCAGCAGCAAAAAGGTCGCGCGGGGGGGCGGCACAGATACGCAGTATTTT.

The chain uses TRBV28 and TRBJ2-4, with 7 bases lining up with TRBD1. The CDR3 spans 15 residues. J lost 6 bases, V lost 3 bases, and 8 bases had no gene match. Germline values: CDR1 MDHEN, CDR2 SYDVKM. This chain's CDR3 is CASSFRDSALNIQYF. Here the CDR3 DNA reads TGTGCCAGCAGTTTTCGGGACAGTGCCTTAAACATTCAGTACTTC.

Notes on this clone: This sequence may be a read error, since a much larger clone differs from it by one base. The CDR3 region has the DNA TGTGCCAGCAGTTTGGGGGAGAACACTGAAGCTTTCTTT. This gives the protein CASSLGENTEAFF. The rearrangement joins TRBV12-3 or TRBV12-4 to TRBJ1-1; tentative D call: TRBD1 (5 bases). V lost 3 bases, J lost 1 base, and 6 bases lay in between. CDR3 size: 13 residues.

The chain uses TRBV3-1 (or the pseudogene TRBV3-2) and TRBJ1-1; D is ambiguous. The CDR3 runs to 16 residues. V was cut by 3 bases and J by 0 bases, with 14 bases left in between. From germline, CDR1 is LGHDT and CDR2 YNNKEL (reference sequence). CDR3 in DNA: TGTGCCAGCAGCCAGTCGGTCAGCTTCATGAACACTGAAGCTTTCTTT. It specifies CASSQSVSFMNTEAFF.